A selection of T cell receptor beta chains follows, all from one sample in a study of blood T cell repertoires in COVID-19. The method was immunoSEQ multiplex PCR; TCRdb's version includes in-frame clones alone and lacks a portion of them. Among around 300,000 clones, 70% to 90% were seen once, and the ten largest hold roughly 11%. Specimen: peripheral blood. These receptors were collected from a woman between 65 and 79 years old with acute or convalescent COVID-19. The CDR3 runs from the conserved cysteine through the conserved F or W. The order of the fields is V gene, D gene, clone size, J gene, CDR3 protein, CDR3 DNA. D genes are given only for firm matches. A row's size may be missing; if present it is once, few, many or a size class.

>TRBV7-9|TRBD1|-|TRBJ1-1
CASNPQGAGTEAFF
TGTGCCAGCAACCCACAGGGGGCCGGCACTGAAGCTTTCTTT
>TRBV6-5|TRBD1|-|TRBJ1-4
CASSLRQGSTEKLFF
TGTGCCAGCAGTCTTCGACAGGGGAGTACTGAAAAACTGTTTTTT
>TRBV5-4|TRBD1|-|TRBJ1-1
CASSRDSRMNTEAFF
TGTGCCAGCAGCCGGGACAGCAGAATGAACACTGAAGCTTTCTTT
>TRBV18|TRBD1|-|TRBJ1-2
CASSPPGQALWGYTF
TGTGCCAGCTCACCCCCGGGACAGGCCTTATGGGGCTACACCTTC
>TRBV12-3/TRBV12-4|TRBD1|once|TRBJ1-2
CASTRGTGYGYTF
TGTGCCAGCACCCGAGGGACAGGGTATGGCTACACCTTC
>TRBV5-1|TRBD2|-|TRBJ2-3
CASSLEWRGGRDTQYF
TGCGCCAGCAGCTTGGAATGGCGGGGGGGCAGGGATACGCAGTATTTT
>TRBV5-1|-|-|TRBJ1-6
CASSPQGNNSPLHF
TGCGCCAGCAGCCCACAGGGAAATAATTCACCCCTCCACTTT
>TRBV2|-|-|TRBJ1-1
CASSEALGPPGAFF
TGTGCCAGCAGTGAAGCGCTAGGGCCCCCAGGGGCTTTCTTT
>TRBV4-2|-|-|TRBJ1-1
CASSQGSGGNTEAFF
TGTGCCAGCAGCCAAGGTAGCGGGGGAAACACTGAAGCTTTCTTT
>TRBV6-1|-|-|TRBJ1-2
CASGSGSYYGYTF
TGTGCCAGCGGGTCAGGGTCCTACTATGGCTACACCTTC
>TRBV9|TRBD2|-|TRBJ2-1
CASSVDFGGAYNEQFF
TGTGCCAGCAGCGTTGACTTCGGGGGGGCCTACAATGAGCAGTTCTTC
>TRBV7-9|-|-|TRBJ1-5
CASSLAEVPQHF
TGTGCCAGCAGCTTAGCTGAGGTGCCCCAGCATTTT
>TRBV5-6|TRBD2|-|TRBJ2-7
CASSWRPGLAGAYEQYF
TGTGCCAGCAGCTGGAGGCCGGGACTAGCGGGGGCCTACGAGCAGTACTTC
>TRBV4-1|-|once|TRBJ1-2
CASSQGGGGYGYTF
TGCGCCAGCAGCCAAGGGGGGGGTGGCTATGGCTACACCTTC
>TRBV10-3|-|-|TRBJ2-6
CAISHKSSGANVLTF
TGTGCCATCAGTCATAAGAGCTCTGGGGCCAACGTCCTGACTTTC
>TRBV3-1/TRBV3-2|TRBD2|-|TRBJ2-5
CASSQFAGGQETQYF
TGTGCCAGCAGCCAATTTGCGGGGGGCCAAGAGACCCAGTACTTC
>TRBV2|-|-|TRBJ2-7
CASIPRAGKGQNYEQYF
TGTGCCAGCATCCCTAGGGCCGGGAAAGGGCAGAACTACGAGCAGTACTTC
>TRBV5-1|-|-|TRBJ2-5
CASSSATTGRETQYF
TGCGCCAGCAGCTCGGCCACGACAGGGAGGGAGACCCAGTACTTC
>TRBV4-1|-|once|TRBJ2-5
CASSPEPLQGGVGPGGTQYF
TGCGCCAGCAGCCCAGAGCCGCTGCAGGGGGGAGTAGGGCCCGGGGGGACCCAGTACTTC
>TRBV10-3|TRBD1|-|TRBJ2-5
CAISGTGQGQETQYF
TGTGCCATCAGCGGTACCGGACAGGGTCAAGAGACCCAGTACTTC
>TRBV6-5|-|-|TRBJ2-1
CASSLTIIPFNEQFF
TGTGCCAGCAGCCTCACTATAATTCCTTTCAATGAGCAGTTCTTC
>TRBV10-3|TRBD2|-|TRBJ2-2
CAISGGANTGELFF
TGTGCCATCAGCGGGGGGGCGAACACCGGGGAGCTGTTTTTT
>TRBV27|-|-|TRBJ1-4
CASRLPGKGEKLFF
TGTGCCAGCAGGCTACCAGGGAAAGGAGAAAAACTGTTTTTT
>TRBV15|-|-|TRBJ2-3
CATSRASNTQYF
TGTGCCACCAGCAGAGCGTCTAATACGCAGTATTTT
>TRBV5-4|-|-|TRBJ1-4
CASSSPKEKLFF
TGTGCCAGCAGCTCGCCTAAGGAAAAACTGTTTTTT
>TRBV7-9|TRBD1|once|TRBJ1-1
CASSYPRQGQAFF
TGTGCCAGCAGCTACCCCCGACAGGGCCAAGCTTTCTTT
>TRBV30|-|-|TRBJ2-7
CAWSGRGEQYF
TGTGCCTGGAGTGGAAGGGGAGAGCAGTACTTC
>TRBV5-4|TRBD1|once|TRBJ1-6
CASSRQGRVPLHF
TGTGCCAGCAGCCGACAGGGGAGGGTACCCCTCCACTTT
>TRBV2|-|-|TRBJ1-5
CASSVDSRSNQPQHF
TGTGCCAGCAGTGTCGACAGTCGTAGCAATCAGCCCCAGCATTTT
>TRBV10-1|TRBD1|-|TRBJ2-7
CASGGTGQREQYF
TGCGCCAGCGGAGGGACAGGGCAACGCGAGCAGTACTTC
>TRBV3-1/TRBV3-2|TRBD1|-|TRBJ1-3
CASTARDSVYTIYF
TGTGCCAGCACGGCGCGGGACAGCGTTTACACCATATATTTT
>TRBV7-9|-|-|TRBJ1-2
CASSIPVNYGYTF
TGTGCCAGCAGCATCCCGGTAAACTATGGCTACACCTTC
>TRBV19|TRBD1|-|TRBJ2-3
CASRETGTGHTDTQYF
TGTGCCAGTAGGGAAACCGGGACAGGGCACACAGATACGCAGTATTTT
>TRBV18|TRBD1|-|TRBJ1-1
CASSPQVVQGTEAFF
TGTGCCAGCTCACCGCAGGTAGTACAGGGGACTGAAGCTTTCTTT
>TRBV4-2|TRBD2|few|TRBJ2-2
CASSLAGGLGTGELFF
TGTGCCAGCAGCCTAGCGGGGGGGCTTGGCACCGGGGAGCTGTTTTTT
>TRBV25-1|-|many|TRBJ1-5
CASSGTGKLNQPQHF
TGTGCCAGCAGTGGCACAGGTAAACTCAATCAGCCCCAGCATTTT
>TRBV5-1|TRBD1|-|TRBJ1-6
CASGQGRGSPLHF
TGCGCCAGCGGACAGGGGCGAGGTTCACCCCTCCACTTT
>TRBV7-9|TRBD1|-|TRBJ1-5
CASSPGQGRAQHF
TGTGCCAGCAGCCCAGGACAGGGCAGGGCCCAGCATTTT
>TRBV6-5|-|-|TRBJ1-1
CASSYSPTVEAFF
TGTGCCAGCAGTTACTCGCCGACAGTTGAAGCTTTCTTT
>TRBV4-1|-|-|TRBJ2-1
CASSQGRTATDNEQFF
TGCGCCAGCAGCCAAGGGAGGACAGCCACAGACAATGAGCAGTTCTTC